Below, 25 T cell receptor beta chains from the same sample are listed, as sequenced in a study of identical twins. TCRdb re-analysed the 5' RACE reads in MiXCR, keeping a single row per CDR3 protein. The sample lists around 470,000 distinct CDR3 sequences; approximately 15% were seen once. The sample was also linked to a second study, of yellow fever vaccine responses in identical twins.

Sequencing was performed on CD4+ T cells sorted from blood. Receptors were obtained from a woman aged 18-35 years in good health.

This clonotype was observed a handful of times. This sequence joins TRBV7-9 and TRBJ1-4; unclear D gene. Trimming shortened V by 2 bases and J by 4 bases, and 8 bases separated the two germline ends. Per the germline V gene, CDR1 is SEHNR and CDR2 is FQNEAQ (reference sequence). This CDR3 is 14 amino acids long. CDR3 region: CASSLFPNNEKLFF. CDR3 bases: TGTGCCAGCAGCTTATTCCCGAATAATGAAAAACTGTTTTTT.

This clonotype was observed a handful of times. The rearrangement uses TRBV10-3 and TRBJ2-7, with 9 nucleotides matching TRBD1. V shed 3 bases and J 13 bases; nucleotides not matched to a gene: 13. Germline-derived CDR1 and CDR2 are ENHRY and SYGVKD. This CDR3 is built from 14 residues. DNA of the CDR3: TGTGCCATCAGTGAAATTAGGGGGGGACAGGGCTCCTACTTC. Translating gives CAISEIRGGQGSYF.

This clonotype has a single count. In DNA form, the CDR3 reads TGTGCCAGTCCAAACAACAGGGTAGCCAAAAACATTCAGTACTTC. Its protein is CASPNNRVAKNIQYF. The chain combines TRBV6-1 with TRBJ2-4; a weak D match, TRBD1 (6 bases). CDR3 length: 15 amino acids. V lost 9 bases, J lost 0 bases, and 15 bases lay in between. CDR1 and CDR2 (germline): MNHNS, SASEGT.

This clonotype was seen ten or more times. The CDR3 nucleotides are TGCAGTGCTAGAGGTGGAGGGGGCGCATCCAAAAACATTCAGTACTTC. Translated: CSARGGGGASKNIQYF. This chain links TRBV20-1 with TRBJ2-4; tentative D call: TRBD1 (7 bases). The CDR3 totals 16 residues. V dropped 1 base and J dropped 2 bases, with 15 bases sitting between them. The germline CDR1 and CDR2 sequences are DFQATT and SNEGSKA (reference sequence).

This chain connects TRBV7-9 to TRBJ2-7; 9 positions match TRBD1. This CDR3 region has 12 residues. Germline assignment: CDR1 SEHNR and CDR2 FQNEAQ (reference sequence). Losses at the gene ends were 5 bases for V and 9 bases for J; bases not matched to a gene: 5. The CDR3 region has the DNA TGTGCCAGCAGCGCGACAGGGGGTAGGCAGTACTTC. It is translated as CASSATGGRQYF.

This clonotype has more than one count but fewer than ten. The chain is built from TRBV28 and TRBJ2-7; 9 bases are shared with TRBD2. CDR1 and CDR2 (germline): MDHEN, SYDVKM. V trimming: 6 bases; J trimming: 1 base; junction bases outside the gene matches: 4. This CDR3 is 14 amino acids long. CDR3 DNA: TGTGCCAGCAGAGGACTAGCGATATCCTACGAGCAGTACTTC. Translating gives CASRGLAISYEQYF.

This rearrangement joins TRBV28 to TRBJ2-1; the D gene could be TRBD1 or TRBD2 (7 bases each). The germline gives CDR1 MDHEN, CDR2 SYDVKM. Between the trimmed V and J ends, which lost 4 bases and 4 bases, there was a span of 17 bases. The length of the CDR3 is 16 residues. The DNA for the CDR3 is TGTGCCAGCAGTTCAGGGGGGGGAAAAATATACAATGAGCAGTTCTTC. Its translation: CASSSGGGKIYNEQFF.

This clonotype was seen only a few times. The rearrangement links TRBV3-1 to TRBJ2-1; D uncertain. The germline V gene has CDR1 LGHDT and CDR2 YNNKEL (reference sequence). V shed 0 bases and J shed 15 bases, with 15 bases lying between them. The CDR3 is 13 amino acids. The CDR3 protein is CASSQEAVGLPFF. DNA of the CDR3: TGTGCCAGCAGCCAAGAGGCAGTGGGATTACCGTTCTTC.

This clonotype occurred a few times. The chain links TRBV5-6 to TRBJ1-2; a weak D match, TRBD1 (6 bases). Germline lookup yields CDR1 SGHDT and CDR2 YYEEEE. The V and J ends lost 0 bases and 6 bases respectively, with 15 bases between them. CDR3 length: 15 residues. CDR3 amino acids: CASSLGKSGDHGYTF. In nucleotides, the CDR3 is TGTGCCAGCAGCTTGGGGAAATCAGGGGACCATGGCTACACCTTC.

This clonotype was seen a few times. This rearrangement joins TRBV3-1 to TRBJ2-1; the D is unclear. Germline V gene data show CDR1 as LGHDT and CDR2 as YNNKEL (reference sequence). Trimming pared 3 bases from V and 8 bases from J, leaving 14 bases between. The CDR3 is 14 residues long. In DNA, the CDR3 is TGTGCCAGCAGCCATCGCCCGGCCCGGGATGAGCAGTTCTTC. It translates to CASSHRPARDEQFF.

This clonotype has only a few counts. V is TRBV2 and J is TRBJ2-3; perhaps TRBD2 as D (5 bases). V gave up 6 bases and J gave up 0 bases, with 10 bases separating them. The CDR3 totals 14 residues. CDR1 SNHLY and CDR2 FYNNEI come from the germline V gene. CDR3 nucleotides: TGTGCCAGCAGGGCTAGCCTCAGCACAGATACGCAGTATTTT. Protein product: CASRASLSTDTQYF.

The chain carries TRBV10-3 and TRBJ2-2; D is undetermined. Trimming removed 5 bases from V and 0 bases from J, with 10 bases in between. The germline gives CDR1 ENHRY, CDR2 SYGVKD. The CDR3 is 15 amino acids. CDR3 loop: CAISLGPTNTGELFF. The CDR3 region has the DNA TGTGCCATCAGTCTCGGACCTACGAACACCGGGGAGCTGTTTTTT.

The rearrangement joins TRBV20-1 to TRBJ2-1; TRBD1 matches 7 bases. Germline V lookup: CDR1 DFQATT, CDR2 SNEGSKA (reference sequence). With V trimmed by 4 bases and J by 4 bases, 10 bases remained unmatched. The CDR3 contains 15 residues. The CDR3 reads CSATSDRDGYNEQFF. Here the CDR3 DNA reads TGCAGTGCTACATCCGACAGGGATGGGTACAATGAGCAGTTCTTC.

V and J are TRBV7-2 and TRBJ2-3, with TRBD2 matching over 8 bases. CDR1 is SGHTA and CDR2 is FQGNSA in the germline V gene. Losses at the gene ends were 4 bases for V and 1 base for J; bases not matched to a gene: 7. The CDR3 is made up of 16 amino acids. As DNA, the CDR3 is TGTGCCAGCAGCTCTGGAGCGGGAGCGGGCACAGATACGCAGTATTTT. It yields the protein CASSSGAGAGTDTQYF.

In this sample, this clonotype turned up a few times. The J gene is TRBJ2-3, the V gene TRBV7-2, with a tentative D call TRBD1 (5 bases). CDR3 length equals 14 residues. Trimming removed 3 bases from V and 5 bases from J, with 12 bases in between. Germline V CDR1 and CDR2: SGHTA, FQGNSA. CDR3 amino acids: CASSFRGGQDTQYF. Here the CDR3 DNA reads TGTGCCAGCAGCTTCCGCGGCGGACAAGATACGCAGTATTTT.

The gene calls are TRBV20-1 and TRBJ2-7; possibly TRBD1 for D (6 bases). V lost 3 bases to trimming and J lost 2 bases, with 17 bases between them. Germline CDR1 reads DFQATT; CDR2 reads SNEGSKA (reference sequence). The CDR3 covers 15 residues. CDR3: CSARASGRGPYEQYF. In DNA form, the CDR3 reads TGCAGTGCTAGGGCGTCGGGCAGGGGTCCCTACGAGCAGTACTTC.

The rearrangement links TRBV6-5 to TRBJ2-2, with D maybe TRBD2 (6 bases). Trimming left V 1 base short and J 3 bases short, with 18 bases between. This CDR3 is built from 18 residues. CDR1 and CDR2 from the germline V gene are MNHEY and SVGAGI. The CDR3 nucleotides are TGTGCCAGCAGTTACTTGGCCCGGGGGTTAACCTACACCGGGGAGCTGTTTTTT. Translating it yields CASSYLARGLTYTGELFF.

This clonotype was detected a few times. The chain is built from TRBV7-3 and TRBJ2-1; 9 positions agree with TRBD2. This CDR3 contains 15 residues. V shed 8 bases, J shed 4 bases, and the junction held 9 bases outside the gene matches. CDR1 and CDR2 (germline): SGHTA, FQGTGA. The CDR3 spells CASRGSGGAYNEQFF. The CDR3 region has the DNA TGTGCCAGCCGAGGTAGCGGGGGCGCGTACAATGAGCAGTTCTTC.

This clonotype was detected many times. The rearrangement links TRBV15 to TRBJ2-5, with D uncertain. Trimming cost V 1 base and J 3 bases, with 9 bases left between them. This CDR3 has 14 residues. CDR1 and CDR2 from the germline V gene are LNHNV and YYDKDF (reference sequence). The CDR3 bases are TGTGCCACCAGCAGAGGAACGGGTGAAGAGACCCAGTACTTC. Encoded protein: CATSRGTGEETQYF.

With regard to this clonotype: Germline is not matched at one junction end, which may reflect a read error. The V and J genes are TRBV7-9 and TRBJ2-7; D perhaps matches TRBD2 (7 bases). Germline CDR1 SEHNR, CDR2 FQNEAQ (reference sequence). CDR3 size: 10 residues. The CDR3 loop is CASGGADHSF. The CDR3 bases are TGTGCCAGCGGGGGGGCAGATCACAGCTTC.

This clonotype was detected a few times. V and J are TRBV10-2 and TRBJ2-3; unclear D gene. The CDR3 runs 13 residues. The V end lost 0 bases, the J end lost 13 bases, and 14 bases lay between the germline ends. The germline V gene encodes CDR1 WSHSY and CDR2 SAAADI. CDR3 coding DNA: TGCGCCAGCAGTGAGTCAGCACTCCCAGAGAAGTATTTT. It translates to CASSESALPEKYF.

This clonotype was seen only a few times. The chain is built from TRBV7-2 and TRBJ2-3; D unclear. V was trimmed by 3 bases and J by 4 bases, leaving 11 bases between them. The CDR3 covers 14 residues. Germline CDR1 is SGHTA and CDR2 is FQGNSA. The CDR3 here is CASSFPGRPDTQYF. The CDR3 DNA follows: TGTGCCAGCAGCTTCCCTGGTCGACCAGATACGCAGTATTTT.

This clonotype was counted ten times or more. V and J are TRBV29-1 and TRBJ2-7; tentatively, D is TRBD1 (6 bases). The CDR3 covers 13 residues. Germline V gene lookup returns CDR1 SQVTM and CDR2 ANQGSEA. V was clipped by 8 bases and J by 2 bases, with 16 bases between them. CDR3 protein: CSYTGTSTYEQYF. Written as DNA, the CDR3 is TGCAGCTACACCGGGACATCGACCTACGAGCAGTACTTC.

V usage is TRBV12-3 or TRBV12-4 and J usage is TRBJ2-1; TRBD2 aligns across 12 bases. The CDR3 extends over 19 amino acids. The V and J ends lost 2 bases and 0 bases, in that order; junction bases with no gene match: 8. CDR3 residues: CASSLILAGGLSSYNEQFF. The DNA for the CDR3 is TGTGCCAGCAGTTTAATACTAGCGGGAGGCCTTAGCTCCTACAATGAGCAGTTCTTC.

In this sample, this clonotype turned up a few times. The V call is TRBV12-3 or TRBV12-4, the J call TRBJ1-1; D perhaps matches TRBD1 (5 bases). CDR3 length equals 12 residues. Trimming left V 11 bases short and J 4 bases short, with 14 bases between. CDR3 in amino acids: CAASGGGTEAFF. DNA for the CDR3: TGTGCCGCCTCGGGGGGTGGCACTGAAGCTTTCTTT.